Following are 25 T cell receptor beta chains from one sample sequenced in a study of spatial heterogeneity in lung cancer. TCRdb re-called the 5' RACE reads with MiXCR, one entry per CDR3 protein. The sample has about 48,000 distinct CDR3 sequences; approximately 5% are singletons. The time point is: sample taken at primary tumor resection. Material: PBMCs, obtained at surgery. The receptor source for this set is a male donor with early-stage non-small cell lung cancer.

The rearrangement links TRBV20-1 to TRBJ2-3, with no clear D. Germline CDR1 is DFQATT and CDR2 is SNEGSKA (reference sequence). This CDR3 is built from 11 residues. The CDR3 spells CSQLLTDTQYF. CDR3 coding DNA: TGCAGCCAGCTTCTCACAGATACGCAGTATTTT.

Ten or more counts support this clonotype. The rearrangement joins TRBV20-1 to TRBJ2-1; 8 bases agree with TRBD1. Germline CDR1 is DFQATT and CDR2 is SNEGSKA (reference sequence). The CDR3 spans 13 residues. Trimming took 6 bases from V and 10 from J; bases not matched to a gene: 11. Here the CDR3 DNA reads TGCAGTGCCACCCGGGACAGGTCCTTGGAGCAGTTCTTC. Protein product: CSATRDRSLEQFF.

This clonotype has more than one count but fewer than ten. The chain couples TRBV20-1 to TRBJ1-6, with D hard to call. The CDR3 extends over 15 amino acids. Per the germline V gene, CDR1 is DFQATT and CDR2 is SNEGSKA (reference sequence). Trimming left V 4 bases short and J 0 bases short, with 10 bases between. The DNA of the CDR3 is TGCAGTGCTATCCAATTTAGCTCCTATAATTCACCCCTCCACTTT. Its translation: CSAIQFSSYNSPLHF.

In this sample, this clonotype turned up many times. This sequence joins TRBV12-3 or TRBV12-4 and TRBJ1-2; 10 nucleotides match TRBD1. The CDR3 runs to 18 residues. V lost 4 bases and J lost 4; bases outside the gene matches: 15. The CDR3 region is CASSSTDRGRGGGYGYTF. CDR3 sequence (DNA): TGTGCCAGCAGTTCGACAGACAGGGGGCGCGGAGGAGGCTATGGCTACACCTTC.

This chain joins TRBV19 and TRBJ1-5; D is unresolved. Germline loops: CDR1 LNHDA, CDR2 SQIVND (reference sequence). This CDR3 region has 15 residues. The V gene lost 5 bases and the J gene lost 0 bases, with 11 bases spanning the gap. The CDR3 region is CASSPYIDSNQPQHF. CDR3 sequence (DNA): TGTGCCAGTAGTCCCTACATTGATAGCAATCAGCCCCAGCATTTT.

This clonotype was picked up many times. The chain uses TRBV6-2 or TRBV6-3 and TRBJ2-7; TRBD2 aligns across 10 bases. The CDR3 totals 16 residues. The germline CDR1 and CDR2 sequences are MNHEY and SVGEGT. The trim removed 6 bases at V and 4 bases at J, leaving 12 bases unmatched. CDR3 DNA: TGTGCCAGCAGAAGACCCTCCGGGACTAGCGTTTACGAGCAGTACTTC. Protein product: CASRRPSGTSVYEQYF.

This clonotype has at least ten counts. The chain couples TRBV7-2 to TRBJ2-7; weak D call: TRBD1 (5 bases). This CDR3 contains 14 residues. Trimming took 1 base from V and 1 from J, leaving 8 bases between them. CDR1 is SGHTA and CDR2 is FQGNSA in the germline V gene. CDR3 region: CASSLGAGSYEQYF. The CDR3 DNA is TGTGCCAGCAGCTTAGGGGCAGGGTCCTACGAGCAGTACTTC.

The table lists this clonotype with many counts. The rearrangement uses TRBV12-3 or TRBV12-4 and TRBJ2-7; TRBD2 aligns across 14 bases. CDR3 size: 18 residues. Trimming at V came to 4 bases and at J to 0 bases, leaving 8 bases not matched to a gene. This CDR3 is CASSSSGLAGAFSYEQYF. DNA of the CDR3: TGTGCCAGCAGTTCCTCGGGACTAGCGGGAGCCTTCTCCTACGAGCAGTACTTC.

This clonotype appeared many times. The chain employs TRBV6-2 or TRBV6-3 and TRBJ1-5; possibly TRBD1 for D (5 bases). V was shortened by 2 bases and J by 4 bases, with 9 bases between the two germline ends. The CDR3 runs 14 residues. Per the germline V gene, CDR1 is MNHEY and CDR2 is SVGEGT. CDR3 in amino acids: CASSYEGPNQPQHF. CDR3 in DNA: TGTGCCAGCAGTTACGAGGGGCCAAATCAGCCCCAGCATTTT.

V is TRBV20-1 and J is TRBJ2-7; TRBD1 matches at 9 bases. The V and J ends lost 1 base and 6 bases, in that order; junction bases with no gene match: 10. The CDR3 is 15 amino acids. CDR1 and CDR2 from the germline V gene are DFQATT and SNEGSKA (reference sequence). This CDR3 reads CSARADDRGAGEQYF. In DNA form, the CDR3 reads TGCAGTGCTAGAGCCGATGACAGGGGGGCCGGCGAGCAGTACTTC.

This clonotype was observed many times. The V call is TRBV11-2, the J call TRBJ1-1, with D tentatively TRBD1 (6 bases). V lost 5 bases and J 5 bases, leaving 12 bases between the germline ends. This CDR3 spans 13 amino acids. Per germline, CDR1 SGHAT and CDR2 FQNNGV. The CDR3 bases are TGTGCCAGCAGCAACCGTAGGGGGACTGAAGCTTTCTTT. This sequence encodes CASSNRRGTEAFF.

This clonotype was detected ten times or more. The chain couples TRBV7-2 to TRBJ1-2, with D perhaps TRBD1 (6 bases). V shed 5 bases and J shed 7 bases, with 17 bases lying between them. This CDR3 has 14 residues. Germline V lookup: CDR1 SGHTA, CDR2 FQGNSA. CDR3 protein: CASSLYYRETGYTF. The CDR3, as DNA: TGTGCCAGCAGCCTCTACTACAGGGAGACTGGCTACACCTTC.

Ten or more counts support this clonotype. The genes are TRBV29-1 and TRBJ2-5; D possibly corresponds to TRBD2 (6 bases). The V gene's germline CDR1 is SQVTM and CDR2 ANQGSEA. The CDR3 contains 12 residues. The germline V and J ends were trimmed by 7 bases and 4 bases, with 13 bases remaining between them. The chain's CDR3 is CSAGLWGETQYF. The CDR3 nucleotides are TGCAGCGCGGGACTGTGGGGAGAGACCCAGTACTTC.

The sample holds many counts of this clonotype. The chain carries TRBV29-1 and TRBJ2-5; perhaps TRBD2 as D (6 bases). Germline V CDR1 and CDR2: SQVTM, ANQGSEA. The CDR3 is made up of 14 amino acids. V lost 0 bases to trimming and J lost 5 bases, with 13 bases between them. DNA of the CDR3: TGCAGCGTTGAAGATAGCGGAGGGGCGGAGACCCAGTACTTC. Translation: CSVEDSGGAETQYF.

Ten or more counts support this clonotype. The chain employs TRBV28 and TRBJ2-5; TRBD2 matches at 8 bases. Germline CDR1 is MDHEN and CDR2 is SYDVKM. V was pared by 5 bases and J by 4 bases, with 6 bases of the junction left unmatched. The CDR3 consists of 14 residues. The CDR3: CASSLAGGLETQYF. CDR3 sequence (DNA): TGTGCCAGCAGTCTGGCGGGAGGTTTAGAGACCCAGTACTTC.

Ten or more counts support this clonotype. J is TRBJ2-5 and V is TRBV11-2; D is unresolved. Trimming took off 5 bases at V and 4 bases at J, with 8 bases between the two ends. CDR1 SGHAT and CDR2 FQNNGV come from the germline V gene. This CDR3 has 12 amino acids. CDR3 nucleotides: TGTGCCAGCAGCCGGCAAGGAGAGACCCAGTACTTC. Residues: CASSRQGETQYF.

This clonotype was recorded at least ten times. V and J are TRBV7-9 and TRBJ2-7; 7 bases align to TRBD1. The germline CDR1 and CDR2 sequences are SEHNR and FQNEAQ (reference sequence). After removal of 4 bases from V and 6 bases from J, the junction contained 3 bases not matched to a gene. The CDR3 covers 12 residues. CDR3 amino acids: CASSSTGTEQYF. CDR3 DNA sequence: TGTGCCAGCAGCTCGACAGGGACCGAGCAGTACTTC.

The table lists this clonotype with a few counts. V is TRBV6-1 and J is TRBJ2-2; D might be TRBD1 (5 bases). The germline V gene has CDR1 MNHNS and CDR2 SASEGT. The CDR3 spans 15 residues. The V end lost 6 bases, the J end lost 0 bases, and 11 bases lay between the germline ends. The CDR3: CASRARVANTGELFF. In nucleotides, the CDR3 is TGTGCCAGCAGAGCCAGGGTTGCGAACACCGGGGAGCTGTTTTTT.

There are many counts of this clonotype. The chain has TRBV2 and TRBJ2-5; 11 bases are a match to TRBD1. V shed 6 bases and J 5 bases; nucleotides not matched to a gene: 8. The CDR3 has 15 amino acids. CDR1 SNHLY and CDR2 FYNNEI come from the germline V gene. The CDR3 DNA follows: TGTGCCAGCAGAGACGGACAGGGGGCTAGGGAGACCCAGTACTTC. Translation: CASRDGQGARETQYF.

The sample holds many counts of this clonotype. The J gene is TRBJ2-2, the V gene TRBV9; 7 bases map to TRBD1. Germline trimming cut 3 bases from V and 0 bases from J; bases unmatched to any gene: 5. Per the germline V gene, CDR1 is SGDLS and CDR2 is YYNGEE. The CDR3 consists of 16 residues. CDR3 sequence: CASSAPGQSNTGELFF. The CDR3 region has the DNA TGTGCCAGCAGCGCACCGGGACAGTCGAACACCGGGGAGCTGTTTTTT.

This clonotype was seen only a few times. V is TRBV3-1 and J is TRBJ1-1; D ambiguous. The CDR3 contains 13 residues. The germline gives CDR1 LGHDT, CDR2 YNNKEL (reference sequence). With 1 base removed from V and 3 bases from J, the gap between germline ends came to 6 bases. The CDR3 protein is CASSQARYTEAFF. Written as DNA, the CDR3 is TGTGCCAGCAGCCAAGCGAGGTACACTGAAGCTTTCTTT.

This clonotype was found many times. This chain uses TRBV19 with TRBJ1-4; D is uncertain. The germline V gene encodes CDR1 LNHDA and CDR2 SQIVND (reference sequence). CDR3 length equals 16 residues. Trimming removed 7 bases from V and 0 bases from J, with 15 bases in between. This CDR3 reads CASTPRGFATNEKLFF. CDR3 sequence (DNA): TGTGCCAGTACCCCCCGAGGGTTTGCAACTAATGAAAAACTGTTTTTT.

Note on this clonotype: Given a much more abundant clone one base away, this may be a read error. The chain uses TRBV11-1 and TRBJ2-2; D ambiguous. V lost 5 bases and J lost 0, with 7 bases in between. Germline CDR1 is SGHAT and CDR2 is FQDESV (reference sequence). The length of the CDR3 is 14 residues. CDR3 region: CASSGTANTGELFF. The CDR3 DNA follows: TGTGCCAGCAGCGGAACTGCGAACACCGGGGAGCTGTTTTTT.

This clonotype was counted ten times or more. The rearrangement links TRBV5-1 to TRBJ1-1, with 7 bases lining up with TRBD1. Germline values: CDR1 SGHRS, CDR2 YFSETQ. V gave up 4 bases and J gave up 0 bases; unmatched junction bases: 9. The CDR3 runs 16 residues. Here the CDR3 reads CASSKLVGQLNTEAFF. The CDR3 DNA is TGCGCCAGCAGCAAATTGGTGGGACAGTTGAACACTGAAGCTTTCTTT. Filled out from reference TRBV5-1 and TRBJ1-1, the complete variable domain reads KAGVTQTPRYLIKTRGQQVTLSCSPISGHRSVSWYQQTPGQGLQFLFEYFSETQRNKGNFPGRFSGRQFSNSRSEMNVSTLELGDSALYLCASSKLVGQLNTEAFFGQGTRLTVV.

There are many counts of this clonotype. This chain links TRBV3-1 with TRBJ2-1, with 8 positions matching TRBD2. J lost 3 bases, V lost 0 bases, and 7 bases had no gene match. This CDR3 contains 17 residues. Germline values: CDR1 LGHDT, CDR2 YNNKEL (reference sequence). Here the CDR3 reads CASSQDKERGFYNEQFF. CDR3 sequence (DNA): TGTGCCAGCAGCCAAGATAAGGAGCGGGGGTTCTACAATGAGCAGTTCTTC.